This T cell receptor beta chain was observed in a study of T cell responses to AZD1222 COVID-19 vaccine. This clone has only a few counts. Its antigen is unknown. Sequenced by immunoSEQ multiplex PCR; TCRdb stores in-frame clones only, minus some. The sample has under 200,000 clones; around 89% are singletons. Study results and caveats: Spike-specific TCR breadth and depth both grew after two AZD1222 doses. Sampling that yielded the repertoires occurred only after the peak T cell response.

The CDR3 is made up of 11 amino acids. V lost 7 bases to trimming and J lost 6 bases, with 10 bases between them. The TCR comes from an adult who received the AZD1222 COVID-19 vaccine. The rearrangement uses TRBV12-3 or TRBV12-4 and TRBJ2-7, with D perhaps matching TRBD1 or TRBD2 (5 bases each). Sample: peripheral blood, taken 28 days after the second AZD1222 dose. The CDR3 DNA follows: TGTGCCAGCACCTCAGGGACCGAGCAGTACTTC. Its protein product is CASTSGTEQYF.